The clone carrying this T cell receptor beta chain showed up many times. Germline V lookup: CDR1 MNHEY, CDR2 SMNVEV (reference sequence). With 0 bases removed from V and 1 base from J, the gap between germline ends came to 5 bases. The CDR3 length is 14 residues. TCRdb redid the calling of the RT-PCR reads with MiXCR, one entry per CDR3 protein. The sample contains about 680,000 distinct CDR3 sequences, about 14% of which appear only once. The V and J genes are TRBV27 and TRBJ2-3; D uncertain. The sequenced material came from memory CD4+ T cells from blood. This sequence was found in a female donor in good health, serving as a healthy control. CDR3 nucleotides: TGTGCCAGCAGTTTATCCGGCCGCACAGATACGCAGTATTTT. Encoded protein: CASSLSGRTDTQYF.